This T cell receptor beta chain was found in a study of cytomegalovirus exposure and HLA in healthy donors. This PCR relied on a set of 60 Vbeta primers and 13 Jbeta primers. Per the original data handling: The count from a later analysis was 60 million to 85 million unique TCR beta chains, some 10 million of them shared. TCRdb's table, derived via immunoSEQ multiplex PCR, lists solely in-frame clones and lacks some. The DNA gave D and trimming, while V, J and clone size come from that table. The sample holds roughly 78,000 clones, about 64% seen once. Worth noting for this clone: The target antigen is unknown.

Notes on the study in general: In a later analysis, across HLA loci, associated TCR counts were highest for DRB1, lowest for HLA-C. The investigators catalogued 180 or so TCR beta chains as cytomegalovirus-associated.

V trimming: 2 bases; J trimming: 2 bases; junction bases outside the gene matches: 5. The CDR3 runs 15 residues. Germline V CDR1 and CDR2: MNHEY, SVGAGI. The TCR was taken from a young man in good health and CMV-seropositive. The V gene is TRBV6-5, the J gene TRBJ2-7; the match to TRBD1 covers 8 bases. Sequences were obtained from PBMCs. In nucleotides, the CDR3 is TGTGCCAGCAGTTACACAGGGGGTAGGACCTACGAGCAGTACTTC. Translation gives CASSYTGGRTYEQYF.